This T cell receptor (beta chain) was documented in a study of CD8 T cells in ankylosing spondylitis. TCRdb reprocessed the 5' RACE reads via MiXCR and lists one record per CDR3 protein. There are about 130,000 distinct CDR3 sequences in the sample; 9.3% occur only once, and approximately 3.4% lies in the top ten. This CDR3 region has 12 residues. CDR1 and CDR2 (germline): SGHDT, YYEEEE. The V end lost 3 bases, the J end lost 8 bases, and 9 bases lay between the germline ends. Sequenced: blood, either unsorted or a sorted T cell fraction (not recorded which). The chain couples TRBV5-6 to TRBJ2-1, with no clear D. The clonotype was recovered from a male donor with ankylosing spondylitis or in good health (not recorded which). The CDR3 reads CASSSFSHEQFF. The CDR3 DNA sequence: TGTGCCAGCAGCTCCTTTTCCCATGAGCAGTTCTTC.